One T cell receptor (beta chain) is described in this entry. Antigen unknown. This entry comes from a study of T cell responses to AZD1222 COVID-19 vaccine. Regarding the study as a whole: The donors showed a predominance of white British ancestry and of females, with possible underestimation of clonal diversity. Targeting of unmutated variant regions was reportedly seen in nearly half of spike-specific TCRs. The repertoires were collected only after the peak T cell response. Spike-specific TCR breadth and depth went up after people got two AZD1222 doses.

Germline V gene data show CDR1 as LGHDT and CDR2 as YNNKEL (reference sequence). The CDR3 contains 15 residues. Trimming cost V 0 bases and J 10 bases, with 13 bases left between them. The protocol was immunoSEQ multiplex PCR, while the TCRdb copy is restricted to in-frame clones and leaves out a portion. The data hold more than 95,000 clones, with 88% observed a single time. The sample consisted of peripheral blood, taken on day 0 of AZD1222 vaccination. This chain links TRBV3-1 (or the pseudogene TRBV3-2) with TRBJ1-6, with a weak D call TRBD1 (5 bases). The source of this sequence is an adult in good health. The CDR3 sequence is CASSQDRRARSPLHF. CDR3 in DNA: TGTGCCAGCAGCCAAGATCGCAGGGCTCGGTCACCCCTCCACTTT.